The next 24 T cell receptor beta chains were all read from a single sample in a study of CD8 T cells in Susac syndrome. Roughly 0.45 to 1 ug RNA was reverse transcribed with random hexamers. Each CDR3 protein gets one entry after TCRdb re-called the immunoSEQ multiplex PCR reads with MiXCR. Here the sample spans over 350,000 distinct CDR3 sequences, 75% to 90% being singletons. Sequencing was done on a sample of CD8+ T cells from PBMCs. The receptors stem from a human donor with multiple sclerosis.

This clonotype turned up a few times. The genes are TRBV19 and TRBJ2-7; TRBD1 matches at 8 bases. Germline-derived CDR1 and CDR2 are LNHDA and SQIVND (reference sequence). The V segment lost 4 bases and the J segment 3 bases; nucleotides outside the gene matches: 5. This CDR3 has 14 amino acids. CDR3 nucleotide sequence: TGTGCCAGTAGTAGACGGGACAGGAACTACGAGCAGTACTTC. As protein: CASSRRDRNYEQYF.

V is TRBV27 and J is TRBJ1-2; the D is unclear. V lost 5 bases and J lost 7, with 20 bases in between. From germline, CDR1 is MNHEY and CDR2 SMNVEV (reference sequence). This CDR3 is 15 amino acids long. CDR3 sequence reads: CASSVGTGELSGYTF. The DNA for the CDR3 is TGTGCCAGCAGTGTTGGAACCGGGGAACTTAGTGGCTACACCTTC.

The rearrangement uses TRBV4-1 and TRBJ2-3; no clear D. Germline CDR1 MGHRA, CDR2 YSYEKL. The CDR3 contains 11 residues. Trimming took off 3 bases at V and 10 bases at J, with 8 bases between the two ends. CDR3 sequence reads: CASSQGLAQYF. The CDR3 coding sequence is TGCGCCAGCAGCCAGGGCCTAGCGCAGTATTTT.

In this sample, this clonotype turned up once. The rearrangement links TRBV11-2 to TRBJ2-2, with D uncertain. This CDR3 has 19 residues. V was cut by 2 bases and J by 4 bases, with 23 bases left in between. The germline V gene has CDR1 SGHAT and CDR2 FQNNGV. As DNA, the CDR3 is TGTGCCAGCAGCTTATCGGAAAGTTGGACGGCCCGAGGCACCGGGGAGCTGTTTTTT. Protein sequence: CASSLSESWTARGTGELFF.

The chain is built from TRBV29-1 and TRBJ2-7, with D perhaps matching TRBD1 or TRBD2 (5 bases each). This CDR3 is 13 amino acids long. With 6 bases removed from V and 4 bases from J, the gap between germline ends came to 16 bases. From germline, CDR1 is SQVTM and CDR2 ANQGSEA. This chain's CDR3 is CSVRGVTIYEQYF. CDR3 sequence (DNA): TGCAGCGTCCGAGGGGTGACTATTTACGAGCAGTACTTC.

The CDR3 DNA sequence: TGTGCCAGCAGCCCGGCGGGACAGACATACATGAACACTGAAGCTTTCTTT. It encodes CASSPAGQTYMNTEAFF. The V call is TRBV11-2, the J call TRBJ1-1; TRBD1 aligns across 7 bases. The germline V gene has CDR1 SGHAT and CDR2 FQNNGV. J was trimmed by 0 bases and V by 5 bases; bases with no gene match: 12. There are 17 residues in the CDR3.

The gene calls are TRBV28 and TRBJ2-5; D gene unclear. V was shortened by 2 bases and J by 3 bases, with 13 bases between the two germline ends. This CDR3 region has 15 residues. Looked up from germline, CDR1 is MDHEN and CDR2 is SYDVKM. The CDR3 DNA follows: TGTGCCAGCAGTTTAGGTAGTTTTACAGAAGAGACCCAGTACTTC. Translating gives CASSLGSFTEETQYF.

This clonotype was seen once. The chain couples TRBV27 to TRBJ2-1; no clear D. The CDR3 has 13 amino acids. The V gene's germline CDR1 is MNHEY and CDR2 SMNVEV (reference sequence). The V and J ends lost 10 bases and 4 bases respectively, with 14 bases between them. This CDR3 reads CAIKDGLYNEQFF. CDR3 nucleotides: TGTGCCATCAAGGACGGGCTTTACAATGAGCAGTTCTTC.

The chain joins TRBV12-3 or TRBV12-4 to TRBJ1-1; tentative D call: TRBD1 (6 bases). The CDR3 is 15 amino acids. Trimming removed 1 base from V and 7 bases from J, with 16 bases in between. The DNA of the CDR3 is TGTGCCAGCAGTTTAGGGGAGGGGGAATACCGTGAAGCTTTCTTT. Translation gives CASSLGEGEYREAFF.

The gene calls are TRBV5-4 and TRBJ2-3, with TRBD2 matching 11 bases. Germline CDR1 and CDR2: SGHNT and YYREEE (reference sequence). The ends lost 2 bases at V and 1 base at J; junction bases unmatched: 3. CDR3 length: 16 amino acids. CDR3 region: CASSLLAGEGTDTQYF. As DNA, the CDR3 is TGTGCCAGCAGCTTACTAGCGGGGGAGGGCACAGATACGCAGTATTTT.

The chain has TRBV20-1 and TRBJ2-7; tentatively, D is TRBD2 (6 bases). CDR1 and CDR2 (germline): DFQATT, SNEGSKA (reference sequence). The CDR3 is 18 residues long. Trimming shortened V by 0 bases and J by 3 bases, and 24 bases separated the two germline ends. This CDR3 reads CSAREETRGSGDFYEQYF. CDR3 nucleotide sequence: TGCAGTGCTAGAGAAGAAACCCGAGGTAGCGGAGATTTCTACGAGCAGTACTTC.

The chain uses TRBV27 and TRBJ2-7; D is undetermined. Germline V gives CDR1 MNHEY, CDR2 SMNVEV (reference sequence). The CDR3 spans 15 residues. V shed 0 bases and J shed 2 bases, with 11 bases lying between them. The CDR3 sequence: CASSLSVGLTYEQYF. In nucleotides, the CDR3 is TGTGCCAGCAGTTTATCGGTAGGGCTAACCTACGAGCAGTACTTC.

V gene TRBV7-9 combines with J gene TRBJ2-1, with 13 bases that match TRBD2. The CDR3 covers 17 residues. Losses at the gene ends were 4 bases for V and 0 bases for J; bases not matched to a gene: 3. Germline CDR1 SEHNR, CDR2 FQNEAQ (reference sequence). The CDR3 DNA sequence: TGTGCCAGCAGCTCGACTAGCGGGAGGACCTCCTACAATGAGCAGTTCTTC. Residues: CASSSTSGRTSYNEQFF.

The J gene is TRBJ1-1, the V gene TRBV21-1. TRBV21-1 is given as a pseudogene. The CDR3 extends over 12 amino acids. CDR3 loop: CASSPKVDEAFF. The CDR3 nucleotides read TGTGCCAGCAGCCCGAAAGTAGATGAAGCTTTCTTT.

The chain combines TRBV7-9 with TRBJ1-4; D is possibly TRBD1 (5 bases). Germline V gene data show CDR1 as SEHNR and CDR2 as FQNEAQ (reference sequence). V was cut by 8 bases and J by 8 bases, with 18 bases left in between. CDR3 length: 14 amino acids. The CDR3 region has the DNA TGTGCCAGCCGTCAGGGAGGGGCTAGAGAAAAACTGTTTTTT. Its translation: CASRQGGAREKLFF.

The chain recombines TRBV27 with TRBJ2-2, with 9 bases lining up with TRBD1. This CDR3 comprises 18 residues. The V gene end was trimmed by 0 bases and the J gene end by 6 bases; junction bases not matched to a gene: 11. Germline CDR1 reads MNHEY; CDR2 reads SMNVEV (reference sequence). CDR3 region: CASSLSRGTGLVAGELFF. The CDR3 DNA is TGTGCCAGCAGTTTATCGAGAGGGACAGGGTTAGTAGCCGGGGAGCTGTTTTTT.

This rearrangement joins TRBV5-5 to TRBJ1-1, with D hard to call. Germline lookup yields CDR1 SGHKS and CDR2 YYEKEE (reference sequence). This CDR3 comprises 14 residues. V dropped 0 bases and J dropped 0 bases, with 6 bases sitting between them. CDR3 DNA sequence: TGTGCCAGCAGCTTGGTTTTGGTGAACACTGAAGCTTTCTTT. Residues: CASSLVLVNTEAFF.

The V gene is TRBV5-1, the J gene TRBJ1-5, with D hard to call. The V end was cut by 0 bases, the J end by 1 base, with 8 bases between. In germline, CDR1 is SGHRS, CDR2 YFSETQ. This CDR3 region has 15 residues. CDR3 region: CASSLGPDSNQPQHF. CDR3 DNA sequence: TGCGCCAGCAGCTTGGGTCCGGACAGCAATCAGCCCCAGCATTTT. Full variable domain (remainder filled in from reference TRBV5-1 and TRBJ1-5): KAGVTQTPRYLIKTRGQQVTLSCSPISGHRSVSWYQQTPGQGLQFLFEYFSETQRNKGNFPGRFSGRQFSNSRSEMNVSTLELGDSALYLCASSLGPDSNQPQHFGDGTRLSIL.

This chain connects TRBV5-8 to TRBJ2-5; D possibly corresponds to TRBD1 (5 bases). V shed 2 bases and J shed 1 base, with 9 bases lying between them. The CDR3 runs 14 residues. CDR1 SGHTS and CDR2 YDEGEE come from the germline V gene. Here the CDR3 DNA reads TGTGCCAGCAGCTTCAGGGCCATCCAAGAGACCCAGTACTTC. It translates to CASSFRAIQETQYF.

DNA for the CDR3: TGTGCCAGCAGTTTGCCCGGGACAGCCCGGTTCGGAGCTTTCTTT. It yields the protein CASSLPGTARFGAFF. V gene TRBV28 combines with J gene TRBJ1-1; 7 bases agree with TRBD1. The J segment lost 10 bases and the V segment lost 3 bases, leaving 14 bases of the junction unmatched. The germline gives CDR1 MDHEN, CDR2 SYDVKM. This CDR3 spans 15 amino acids. The full variable domain, in which reference TRBV28 and TRBJ1-1 provide the parts outside the CDR3, is DVKVTQSSRYLVKRTGEKVFLECVQDMDHENMFWYRQDPGLGLRLIYFSYDVKMKEKGDIPEGYSVSREKKERFSLILESASTNQTSMYLCASSLPGTARFGAFFGQGTRLTVV.

The gene calls are TRBV30 and TRBJ1-1, with D unclear. Per the germline V gene, CDR1 is GTSNPN and CDR2 is SVGIG (reference sequence). The V end lost 1 base, the J end lost 5 bases, and 11 bases lay between the germline ends. The CDR3 has 13 amino acids. The DNA for the CDR3 is TGTGCCTGGAGTGAGGCAGACCGTACTGAAGCTTTCTTT. It codes for CAWSEADRTEAFF.

The chain joins TRBV13 to TRBJ2-4; D is perhaps TRBD2 (6 bases). Trimming cost V 0 bases and J 8 bases, with 17 bases left between them. CDR3 length: 16 amino acids. Germline CDR1 and CDR2: PRHDT and FYEKMQ (reference sequence). The CDR3 protein is CASSLGARARRDIQYF. CDR3 nucleotides: TGTGCCAGCAGCTTAGGAGCGCGGGCGAGGAGGGACATTCAGTACTTC.

The count of this clonotype is one. In DNA, the CDR3 is TGTGCCAGCAGCTTGGGAGCTGGGTACATTCAGTACTTC. Protein sequence: CASSLGAGYIQYF. This rearrangement joins TRBV5-6 to TRBJ2-4; D not resolved. Trimming stripped 0 bases from V and 8 bases from J, with 9 bases between. Germline V gene sequence: CDR1 SGHDT, CDR2 YYEEEE. This CDR3 is 13 amino acids long.

The gene calls are TRBV27 and TRBJ2-5; 14 positions match TRBD2. V shed 4 bases and J 7 bases; nucleotides not matched to a gene: 2. The germline gives CDR1 MNHEY, CDR2 SMNVEV (reference sequence). CDR3 size: 14 residues. Here the CDR3 reads CASSYGLAGGTQYF. As DNA, the CDR3 is TGTGCCAGCAGTTACGGACTAGCGGGGGGGACCCAGTACTTC.